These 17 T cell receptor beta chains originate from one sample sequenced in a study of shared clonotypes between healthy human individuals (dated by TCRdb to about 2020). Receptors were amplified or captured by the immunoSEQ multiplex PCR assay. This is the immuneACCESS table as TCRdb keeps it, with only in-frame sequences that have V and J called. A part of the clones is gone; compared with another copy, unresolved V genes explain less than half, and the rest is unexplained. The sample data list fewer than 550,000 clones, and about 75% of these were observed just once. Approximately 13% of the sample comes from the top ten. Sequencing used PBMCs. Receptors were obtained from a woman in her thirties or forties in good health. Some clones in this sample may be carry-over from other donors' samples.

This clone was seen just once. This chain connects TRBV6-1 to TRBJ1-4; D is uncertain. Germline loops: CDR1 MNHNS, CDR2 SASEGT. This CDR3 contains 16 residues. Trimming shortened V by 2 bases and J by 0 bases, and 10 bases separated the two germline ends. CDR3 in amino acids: CASSESVSATNEKLFF. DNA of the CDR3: TGTGCCAGCAGTGAATCAGTTTCCGCAACTAATGAAAAACTGTTTTTT.

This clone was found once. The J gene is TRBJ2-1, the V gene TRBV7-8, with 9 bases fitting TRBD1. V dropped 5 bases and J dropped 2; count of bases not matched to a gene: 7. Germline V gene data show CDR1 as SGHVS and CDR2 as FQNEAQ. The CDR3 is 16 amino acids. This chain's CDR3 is CASSPRDRATYNEQFF. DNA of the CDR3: TGTGCCAGCAGCCCGAGGGACAGGGCGACCTACAATGAGCAGTTCTTC.

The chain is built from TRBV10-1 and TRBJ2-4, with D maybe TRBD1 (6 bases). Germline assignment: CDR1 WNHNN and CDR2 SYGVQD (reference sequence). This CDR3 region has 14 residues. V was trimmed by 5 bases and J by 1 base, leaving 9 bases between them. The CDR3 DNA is TGCGCCAGCAGTCCTGGACAGGCCAAAAACATTCAGTACTTC. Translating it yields CASSPGQAKNIQYF.

The CDR3 nucleotides are TGCGCCAGCAGCCAAGGGGGTACGCGGAGTCAGCCCCAGCATTTT. This sequence encodes CASSQGGTRSQPQHF. The V call is TRBV4-1, the J call TRBJ1-5; unclear D gene. Germline CDR1 MGHRA, CDR2 YSYEKL. V lost 1 base to trimming and J lost 6 bases, with 13 bases between them. This CDR3 region has 15 residues.

CDR3 in DNA: TGCGCCAGCAGTCCCTTCGACAGTAACTACGAGCAGTACTTC. Translated: CASSPFDSNYEQYF. This chain joins TRBV4-1 and TRBJ2-5; a weak D match, TRBD1 (5 bases). The end of the DNA fits TRBJ2-7 better, so the J call may be wrong. The CDR3 has 14 residues. Germline CDR1 and CDR2: MGHRA and YSYEKL.

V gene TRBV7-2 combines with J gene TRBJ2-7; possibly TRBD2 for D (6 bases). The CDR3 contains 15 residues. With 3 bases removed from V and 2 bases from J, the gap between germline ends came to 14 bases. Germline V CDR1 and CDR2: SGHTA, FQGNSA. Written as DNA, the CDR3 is TGTGCCAGCAGCTTGGGTGCGGGAACAACCTACGAGCAGTACTTC. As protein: CASSLGAGTTYEQYF.

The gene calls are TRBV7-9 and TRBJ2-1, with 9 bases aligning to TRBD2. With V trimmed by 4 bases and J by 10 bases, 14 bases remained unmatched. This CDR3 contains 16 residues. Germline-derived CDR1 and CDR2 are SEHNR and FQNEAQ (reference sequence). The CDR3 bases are TGTGCCAGCAGCTCGCTCTCACCGGGACTAGCAGGGGAGCAGTTCTTC. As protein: CASSSLSPGLAGEQFF.

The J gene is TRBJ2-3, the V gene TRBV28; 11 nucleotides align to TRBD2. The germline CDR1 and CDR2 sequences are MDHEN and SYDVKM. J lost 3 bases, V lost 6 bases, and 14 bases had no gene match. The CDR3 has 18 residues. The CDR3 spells CASREDNGGLAVTDTQYF. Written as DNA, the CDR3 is TGTGCCAGCAGGGAGGACAATGGGGGACTAGCGGTAACAGATACGCAGTATTTT.

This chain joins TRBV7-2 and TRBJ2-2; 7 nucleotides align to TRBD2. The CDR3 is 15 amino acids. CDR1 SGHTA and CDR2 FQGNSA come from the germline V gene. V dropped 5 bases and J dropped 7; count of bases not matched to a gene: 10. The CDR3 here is CASSHQRGRIGELFF. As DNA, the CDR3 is TGTGCCAGCAGCCATCAGCGGGGAAGGATCGGGGAGCTGTTTTTT.

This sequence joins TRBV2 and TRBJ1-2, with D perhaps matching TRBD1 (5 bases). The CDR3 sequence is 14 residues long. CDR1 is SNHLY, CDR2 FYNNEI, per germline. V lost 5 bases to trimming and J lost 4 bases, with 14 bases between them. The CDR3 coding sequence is TGTGCCAGCAGTTTGCCCGGGACTTTCTATGGCTACACCTTC. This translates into CASSLPGTFYGYTF.

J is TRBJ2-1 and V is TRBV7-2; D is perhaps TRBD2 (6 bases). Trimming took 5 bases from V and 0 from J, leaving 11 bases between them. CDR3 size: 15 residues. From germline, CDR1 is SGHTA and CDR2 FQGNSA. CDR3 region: CASSERRGSYNEQFF. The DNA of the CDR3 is TGTGCCAGCAGCGAACGGCGGGGCTCCTACAATGAGCAGTTCTTC.

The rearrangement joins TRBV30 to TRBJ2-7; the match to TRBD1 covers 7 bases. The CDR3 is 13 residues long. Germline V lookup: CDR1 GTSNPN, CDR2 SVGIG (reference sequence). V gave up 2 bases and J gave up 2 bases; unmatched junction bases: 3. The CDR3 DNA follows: TGTGCCTGGAGTAGAGGGGGCCCCTACGAGCAGTACTTC. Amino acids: CAWSRGGPYEQYF.

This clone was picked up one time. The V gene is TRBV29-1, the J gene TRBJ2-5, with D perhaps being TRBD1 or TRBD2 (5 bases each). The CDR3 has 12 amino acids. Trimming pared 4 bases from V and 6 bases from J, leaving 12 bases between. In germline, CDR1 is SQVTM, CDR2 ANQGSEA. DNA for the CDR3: TGCAGCGTTGTAGAGGGGTCAAAGACCCAGTACTTC. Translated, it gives CSVVEGSKTQYF. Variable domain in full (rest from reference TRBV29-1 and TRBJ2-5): SAVISQKPSRDICQRGTSLTIQCQVDSQVTMMFWYRQQPGQSLTLIATANQGSEATYESGFVIDKFPISRPNLTFSTLTVSNMSPEDSSIYLCSVVEGSKTQYFGPGTRLLVL.

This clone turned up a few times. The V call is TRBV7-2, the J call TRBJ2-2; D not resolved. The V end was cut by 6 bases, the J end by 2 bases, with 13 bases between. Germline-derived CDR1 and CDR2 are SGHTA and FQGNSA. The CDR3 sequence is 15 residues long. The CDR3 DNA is TGTGCCAGCAGTCGATGGCAGGTCAACACCGGGGAGCTGTTTTTT. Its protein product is CASSRWQVNTGELFF.

The CDR3 DNA reads as TGTGCCAGCAGCCCACGGGGGCGGGCCCGGGGGGAGCAGTACTTC. Translated, it gives CASSPRGRARGEQYF. This chain joins TRBV7-8 and TRBJ2-7; tentatively, D is TRBD1 or TRBD2 (6 bases each). With 5 bases removed from V and 7 bases from J, the gap between germline ends came to 21 bases. There are 15 residues in the CDR3. Germline V lookup: CDR1 SGHVS, CDR2 FQNEAQ.

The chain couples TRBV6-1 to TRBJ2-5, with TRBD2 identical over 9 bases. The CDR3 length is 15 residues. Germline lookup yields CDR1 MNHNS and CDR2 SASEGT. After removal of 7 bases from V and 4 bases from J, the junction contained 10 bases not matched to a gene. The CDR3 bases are TGTGCCAGCAATAGAATGGCGGGAGGGCGAGAGACCCAGTACTTC. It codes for CASNRMAGGRETQYF.

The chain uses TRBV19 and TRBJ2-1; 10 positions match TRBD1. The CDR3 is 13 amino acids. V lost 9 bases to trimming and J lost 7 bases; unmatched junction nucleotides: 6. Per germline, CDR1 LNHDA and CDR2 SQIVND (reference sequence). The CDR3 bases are TGTGCCAGCCGGGACAGGGGATCTAATGAGCAGTTCTTC. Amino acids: CASRDRGSNEQFF.